These 12 T cell receptor beta chains share one sample of origin, sequenced in a study of cytomegalovirus exposure and HLA in healthy donors. 60 Vbeta and 13 Jbeta primers were used in PCR. Sequencing was performed with immunoSEQ multiplex PCR; in TCRdb, only in-frame clones are kept and a portion is missing. The sample yields under 100,000 clones, of which the top ten take up about 4.6%. Sequenced input: PBMCs. Receptors were obtained from a young man in good health and CMV-seronegative.

This chain connects TRBV5-1 to TRBJ2-5, with 7 bases matching TRBD1. Germline V gives CDR1 SGHRS, CDR2 YFSETQ. CDR3 length equals 16 residues. Unmatched junction bases numbered 10, after V lost 1 base and J lost 4 bases. CDR3 DNA sequence: TGCGCCAGCAGCTTGCGACCGGGACAGTTCGGAGAGACCCAGTACTTC. Its translation is CASSLRPGQFGETQYF.

The CDR3 nucleotides are TGCGCCAGCAGCTCGACAGGGAGCCACGAGCAGTACTTC. This gives the protein CASSSTGSHEQYF. The chain has TRBV5-1 and TRBJ2-7; TRBD1 aligns across 7 bases. Per germline, CDR1 SGHRS and CDR2 YFSETQ. The CDR3 length is 13 residues. The ends lost 3 bases at V and 5 bases at J; junction bases unmatched: 5.

The chain carries TRBV6-5 and TRBJ2-1, with 7 bases matching TRBD1. V lost 4 bases and J lost 8; bases outside the gene matches: 5. The CDR3 consists of 13 residues. Germline loops: CDR1 MNHEY, CDR2 SVGAGI. CDR3 in amino acids: CASSSPTGHEQFF. The CDR3 bases are TGTGCCAGCAGTTCCCCGACAGGGCATGAGCAGTTCTTC.

The chain has TRBV11-3 and TRBJ1-2, with 7 positions matching TRBD1. V was clipped by 6 bases and J by 3 bases; unmatched bases: 4. CDR3 length equals 13 residues. Germline values: CDR1 SGHNT, CDR2 YENEEA. The CDR3 DNA follows: TGTGCCAGCAGTCGGGACAGAGACTATGGCTACACCTTC. Encoded protein: CASSRDRDYGYTF.

The chain joins TRBV27 to TRBJ1-5; 8 positions agree with TRBD1. Germline lookup yields CDR1 MNHEY and CDR2 SMNVEV (reference sequence). The V and J ends lost 3 bases and 2 bases, in that order; junction bases with no gene match: 0. The CDR3 consists of 14 residues. CDR3 protein: CASSLTGGNQPQHF. Written as DNA, the CDR3 is TGTGCCAGCAGTTTGACAGGGGGCAATCAGCCCCAGCATTTT.

The chain employs TRBV5-4 and TRBJ2-7, with D maybe TRBD1 (5 bases). Germline V gene data show CDR1 as SGHNT and CDR2 as YYREEE (reference sequence). Trimming cost V 0 bases and J 1 base, with 14 bases left between them. The CDR3 contains 16 residues. Here the CDR3 DNA reads TGTGCCAGCAGCTTGGATCCTGAGACAGCGTCCTACGAGCAGTACTTC. It is translated as CASSLDPETASYEQYF.

The J gene is TRBJ1-2, the V gene TRBV5-1; a possible D gene is TRBD1 (5 bases). Trimming stripped 1 base from V and 6 bases from J, with 13 bases between. Germline assignment: CDR1 SGHRS and CDR2 YFSETQ. This CDR3 region has 14 residues. CDR3 DNA sequence: TGCGCCAGCAGCTTGTCTTGGGGCTCCCATGGCTACACCTTC. This codes for CASSLSWGSHGYTF.

Written as DNA, the CDR3 is TGCGCCAGCAGCCGGGGGGACAGGGGCAGCTCCTACGAGCAGTACTTC. It encodes CASSRGDRGSSYEQYF. The rearrangement joins TRBV5-1 to TRBJ2-7; 10 bases are a match to TRBD1. The trim removed 4 bases at V and 0 bases at J, leaving 7 bases unmatched. This CDR3 has 16 residues. Germline-derived CDR1 and CDR2 are SGHRS and YFSETQ.

The rearrangement uses TRBV7-9 and TRBJ2-2, with 9 bases aligning to TRBD1. Germline V gene lookup returns CDR1 SEHNR and CDR2 FQNEAQ (reference sequence). This CDR3 spans 16 amino acids. V gave up 3 bases and J gave up 5 bases; unmatched junction bases: 7. The CDR3 loop reads CASSFRGTGRTGELFF. CDR3 nucleotides: TGTGCCAGCAGCTTCCGGGGGACAGGGAGGACCGGGGAGCTGTTTTTT.

The chain recombines TRBV4-2 with TRBJ2-7, with 9 bases that match TRBD2. The CDR3 consists of 16 residues. The junction had 4 bases not matched to a gene; V was cut back by 1 base and J by 0 bases. The germline V gene encodes CDR1 LGHNA and CDR2 YNFKEQ. CDR3 DNA: TGTGCCAGCAGCCAAGTTGGACTAGCGAGCTCCTACGAGCAGTACTTC. Its translation is CASSQVGLASSYEQYF.

The rearrangement links TRBV5-1 to TRBJ2-5; possibly TRBD2 for D (6 bases). The germline V gene has CDR1 SGHRS and CDR2 YFSETQ. CDR3 length: 14 residues. Between the trimmed V and J ends, which lost 0 bases and 5 bases, there was a span of 11 bases. CDR3 residues: CASSLAPGVETQYF. CDR3 in DNA: TGCGCCAGCAGCTTGGCTCCGGGAGTTGAGACCCAGTACTTC.

The chain employs TRBV13 and TRBJ2-3; D possibly corresponds to TRBD1 (5 bases). This CDR3 is 17 amino acids long. The V end lost 1 base, the J end lost 2 bases, and 16 bases lay between the germline ends. Germline V lookup: CDR1 PRHDT, CDR2 FYEKMQ (reference sequence). In nucleotides, the CDR3 is TGTGCCAGCAGCTTAGCCCAGGGCCCCCCCACCACAGATACGCAGTATTTT. This codes for CASSLAQGPPTTDTQYF.